The clone carrying this T cell receptor (beta chain) was recorded many times. Its antigen remains unidentified. This sample was taken from a study of T-cell reconstitution after alpha-beta-depleted transplantation in children. Germline V CDR1 and CDR2: MNHEY, SMNVEV (reference sequence). The V end was cut by 4 bases, the J end by 3 bases, with 18 bases between. This CDR3 contains 17 residues. Whole-study findings and limits: Alpha-beta T cells present about two months after transplant were reported to originate from several hundred expanded graft clones. A year post-transplant, T-cell counts and diversity derived mostly from newly produced T cells.

Unique molecular identifiers tagged the TCRbeta library. One entry per CDR3 protein results from TCRdb running MiXCR on the PCR reads. Found here are almost 500,000 distinct CDR3 sequences, over 9.5% of them singletons; the top ten hold around 2.2%. Sample: PBMCs, taken before TCRalphabeta/CD19-depleted stem cell transplant. The V call is TRBV27, the J call TRBJ1-4; D possibly corresponds to TRBD1 (5 bases). This TCR derives from a child between 2 and 9 years old with inherited bone marrow failure, due to receive a stem cell transplant. CDR3 nucleotides: TGTGCCAGCAGTTCGGGACTGGGACCATCGGCTAATGAAAAACTGTTTTTT. Translating gives CASSSGLGPSANEKLFF. The whole variable domain, remainder taken from reference TRBV27 and TRBJ1-4, is EAQVTQNPRYLITVTGKKLTVTCSQNMNHEYMSWYRQDPGLGLRQIYYSMNVEVTDKGDVPEGYKVSRKEKRNFPLILESPSPNQTSLYFCASSSGLGPSANEKLFFGSGTQLSVL.